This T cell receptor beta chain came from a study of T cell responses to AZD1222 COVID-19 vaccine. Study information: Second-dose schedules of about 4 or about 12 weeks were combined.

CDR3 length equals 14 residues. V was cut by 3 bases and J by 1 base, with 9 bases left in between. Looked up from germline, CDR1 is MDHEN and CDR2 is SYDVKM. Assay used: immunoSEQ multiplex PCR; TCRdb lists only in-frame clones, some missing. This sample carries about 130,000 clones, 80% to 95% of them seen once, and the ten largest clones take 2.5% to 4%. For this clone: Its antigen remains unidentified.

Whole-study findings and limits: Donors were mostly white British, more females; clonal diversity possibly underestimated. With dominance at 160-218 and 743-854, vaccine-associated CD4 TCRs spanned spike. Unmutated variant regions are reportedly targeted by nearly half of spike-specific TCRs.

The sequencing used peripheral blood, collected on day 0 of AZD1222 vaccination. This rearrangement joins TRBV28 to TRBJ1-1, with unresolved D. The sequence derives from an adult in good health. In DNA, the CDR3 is TGTGCCAGCAGTTTGTATACGGGGAACACTGAAGCTTTCTTT. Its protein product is CASSLYTGNTEAFF.